Below, 10 T cell receptor beta chains from the same sample are listed, as sequenced in a study of OX40 agonist ivuxolimab in advanced cancers. Assay used: immunoSEQ multiplex PCR; TCRdb lists only in-frame clones, some missing. This table has over 45,000 clones, about 88% appearing once. The source was CD4+ or CD8+ T cells sorted from blood, collected in a trial of the OX40 agonist ivuxolimab. The origin of the receptors is an adult with an advanced solid tumor such as melanoma, head and neck, liver or kidney cancer.

The chain links TRBV7-9 to TRBJ1-5; the match to TRBD1 covers 8 bases. The trim removed 5 bases at V and 4 bases at J, leaving 10 bases unmatched. Germline CDR1 and CDR2: SEHNR and FQNEAQ (reference sequence). The CDR3 length is 16 residues. In DNA form, the CDR3 reads TGTGCCAGCAGCCCCAGGACAGGGACGGGAAATCAGCCCCAGCATTTT. This translates into CASSPRTGTGNQPQHF.

The chain combines TRBV18 with TRBJ2-3; the D call may be TRBD1 or TRBD2 (5 bases each). The V gene lost 0 bases and the J gene lost 1 base, with 11 bases spanning the gap. From germline, CDR1 is KGHSH and CDR2 LQKENI. This CDR3 has 16 residues. The chain's CDR3 is CASSPPWGRGTDTQYF. The CDR3 DNA reads as TGTGCCAGCTCACCACCTTGGGGACGGGGCACAGATACGCAGTATTTT.

The V and J genes are TRBV7-6 and TRBJ2-7; 10 nucleotides match TRBD1. The CDR3 is 15 residues long. Trimming cost V 3 bases and J 5 bases; bases outside gene matches: 7. From germline, CDR1 is SGHVS and CDR2 FNYEAQ. The CDR3 coding sequence is TGTGCCAGCAGCTTCATCCCGACAGGGGGCGACGAGCAGTACTTC. It yields the protein CASSFIPTGGDEQYF.

This clone was counted only a few times. V is TRBV14 and J is TRBJ1-2; D call uncertain. The V gene's germline CDR1 is SGHDN and CDR2 FVKESK. This CDR3 region has 13 residues. V was clipped by 1 base and J by 7 bases, with 10 bases between them. CDR3 loop: CASSQVLGGGYTF. CDR3 nucleotides: TGTGCCAGCAGCCAAGTCCTGGGCGGTGGCTACACCTTC.

The genes are TRBV4-2 and TRBJ2-3; TRBD2 aligns across 13 bases. Germline-derived CDR1 and CDR2 are LGHNA and YNFKEQ. V gave up 0 bases and J gave up 7 bases; unmatched junction bases: 4. The CDR3 extends over 16 amino acids. DNA of the CDR3: TGTGCCAGCAGCCAAGAACTAGCGGGGGGGCCTTATACGCAGTATTTT. Its protein product is CASSQELAGGPYTQYF.

This clone was counted once. V is TRBV29-1 and J is TRBJ1-1; D remains unclear. CDR3 size: 13 residues. V lost 4 bases, J lost 7 bases, and 16 bases lay in between. Germline assignment: CDR1 SQVTM and CDR2 ANQGSEA. The CDR3 protein is CSVARGPGSEAFF. In DNA form, the CDR3 reads TGCAGCGTTGCAAGAGGGCCGGGTAGTGAAGCTTTCTTT.

The count of this clone is one. The chain carries TRBV29-1 and TRBJ1-2; TRBD1 matches 9 bases. Germline lookup yields CDR1 SQVTM and CDR2 ANQGSEA. J was trimmed by 4 bases and V by 4 bases; bases with no gene match: 7. The CDR3 length is 14 residues. CDR3 coding DNA: TGCAGCGTTGTTGGGACAGGGATCGGCTATGGCTACACCTTC. This codes for CSVVGTGIGYGYTF.

This clone was detected only a few times. This sequence joins TRBV5-6 and TRBJ2-5, with TRBD1 identical over 8 bases. Germline V gene sequence: CDR1 SGHDT, CDR2 YYEEEE. J gave up 6 bases and V 4 bases, and 8 bases lay outside the gene matches. The CDR3 totals 14 residues. CDR3 sequence: CASSLGQGGKTQYF. Written as DNA, the CDR3 is TGTGCCAGCAGCCTAGGACAGGGCGGGAAGACCCAGTACTTC.

V and J are TRBV11-2 and TRBJ2-5; perhaps D is TRBD1 or TRBD2 (5 bases each). The J call may be mistaken, given a closer DNA end match to TRBJ2-7. Germline CDR1 reads SGHAT; CDR2 reads FQNNGV. The CDR3 spans 14 residues. The CDR3 region is CASSLPGRPYEQYF. CDR3 in DNA: TGTGCCAGCAGTCTTCCGGGACGACCCTACGAGCAGTACTTC.

The DNA of the CDR3 is TGTGCCAGCAGCCGTGGACAGGGGATGGGAGAGACCCAGTACTTC. It codes for CASSRGQGMGETQYF. The rearrangement uses TRBV4-2 and TRBJ2-5, with 9 positions matching TRBD1. V gave up 4 bases and J gave up 4 bases; unmatched junction bases: 7. Germline CDR1 is LGHNA and CDR2 is YNFKEQ. The CDR3 totals 15 residues.